The 4 T cell receptor beta chains below were found in one sample sequenced in a study of T cells in localized non-small cell lung cancer. Libraries were prepared by immunoSEQ multiplex PCR; TCRdb keeps only in-frame clonotypes and omits some of them. The table has about 77,000 clones, around nine tenths seen once. The sample was peripheral blood, taken before any cancer treatment. The origin of the receptors is a woman between 35 and 75 years old with stage I squamous cell lung carcinoma.

The chain has TRBV19 and TRBJ1-1; TRBD1 matches 7 bases. V trimming: 4 bases; J trimming: 0 bases; junction bases outside the gene matches: 11. Germline V gene sequence: CDR1 LNHDA, CDR2 SQIVND (reference sequence). The CDR3 has 17 residues. The DNA for the CDR3 is TGTGCCAGTAGTAATGGAGGGGGCGTTTGGTTGAACACTGAAGCTTTCTTT. This encodes CASSNGGGVWLNTEAFF.

This clone was counted between two and nine times. This rearrangement joins TRBV5-5 to TRBJ1-6; perhaps TRBD1 as D (5 bases). Trimming took off 0 bases at V and 7 bases at J, with 11 bases between the two ends. In germline, CDR1 is SGHKS, CDR2 YYEKEE (reference sequence). The CDR3 loop spans 15 amino acids. CDR3 sequence: CASSLEGRTNSPLHF. The CDR3 nucleotides are TGTGCCAGCAGCTTGGAGGGACGGACCAATTCACCCCTCCACTTT.

The V and J genes are TRBV6-1 and TRBJ2-6; D tentatively fits TRBD1 or TRBD2 (5 bases each). Germline assignment: CDR1 MNHNS and CDR2 SASEGT. The CDR3 is made up of 15 amino acids. V gave up 4 bases and J gave up 3 bases, with 10 bases separating them. The CDR3 DNA sequence: TGTGCCAGCAGTGGGGGGACCGGTGGGGCCAACGTCCTGACTTTC. Residues: CASSGGTGGANVLTF.

V gene TRBV6-5 combines with J gene TRBJ1-2; D is unresolved. Per the germline V gene, CDR1 is MNHEY and CDR2 is SVGAGI. The CDR3 consists of 14 residues. Trimming shortened V by 7 bases and J by 8 bases, and 20 bases separated the two germline ends. CDR3 DNA: TGTGCCAGCACCAGTTGGACCTACACTGGGGGCTACACCTTC. It codes for CASTSWTYTGGYTF.